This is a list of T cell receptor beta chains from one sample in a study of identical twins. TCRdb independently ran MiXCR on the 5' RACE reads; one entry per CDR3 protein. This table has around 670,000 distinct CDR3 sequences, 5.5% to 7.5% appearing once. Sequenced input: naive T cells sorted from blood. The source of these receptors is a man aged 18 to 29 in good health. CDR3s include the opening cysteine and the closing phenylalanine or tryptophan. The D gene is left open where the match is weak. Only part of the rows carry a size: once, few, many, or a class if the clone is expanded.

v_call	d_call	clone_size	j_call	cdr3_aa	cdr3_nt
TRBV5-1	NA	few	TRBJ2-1	CASSLAPGASEQFF	TGCGCCAGCAGCTTGGCCCCGGGGGCGAGTGAGCAGTTCTTC
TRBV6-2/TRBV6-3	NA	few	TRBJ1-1	CASTTVNSRGEAFF	TGTGCCAGCACTACCGTAAACTCGCGGGGTGAAGCTTTCTTT
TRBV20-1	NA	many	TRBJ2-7	CSAFMGLRTYEQYF	TGCAGTGCCTTTATGGGCCTTAGGACCTACGAGCAGTACTTC
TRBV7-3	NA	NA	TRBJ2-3	CASSFPRGRIRTDTQYF	TGTGCCAGCAGCTTCCCTCGCGGTCGGATTCGCACAGATACGCAGTATTTT
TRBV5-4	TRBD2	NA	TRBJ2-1	CASSRFLAGVTNEQFF	TGTGCCAGCAGCAGGTTCCTAGCGGGAGTTACAAATGAGCAGTTCTTC
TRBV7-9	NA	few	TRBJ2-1	CASSLDWTKQFF	TGTGCCAGCAGCTTAGATTGGACCAAGCAGTTCTTC
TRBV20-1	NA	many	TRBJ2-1	CSARAGVAYNEQFF	TGCAGTGCTAGAGCAGGGGTAGCCTACAATGAGCAGTTCTTC
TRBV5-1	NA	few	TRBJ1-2	CASSLVGPTPGGYTF	TGCGCCAGCAGCTTGGTAGGCCCCACTCCGGGTGGCTACACCTTC
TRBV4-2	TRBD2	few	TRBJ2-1	CASSSRGGASEQFF	TGTGCCAGCAGCTCGCGGGGAGGGGCCAGTGAGCAGTTCTTC
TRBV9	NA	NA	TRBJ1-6	CASSVGSDYSPLHF	TGTGCCAGCAGCGTAGGATCTGACTATTCACCCCTCCACTTT
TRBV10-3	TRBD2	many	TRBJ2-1	CATLEAGGNNEQFF	TGTGCCACCCTAGAAGCGGGAGGGAACAATGAGCAGTTCTTC
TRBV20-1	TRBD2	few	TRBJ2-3	CSARGAGEGDTQYF	TGCAGTGCTCGAGGGGCGGGAGAGGGGGATACGCAGTATTTT
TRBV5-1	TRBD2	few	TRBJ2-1	CASSLQREVYEQFF	TGCGCCAGCAGCTTGCAGCGGGAGGTCTATGAGCAGTTCTTC
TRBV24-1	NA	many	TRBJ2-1	CATSDPGKDNEQFF	TGTGCCACCAGTGATCCCGGAAAGGACAATGAGCAGTTCTTC
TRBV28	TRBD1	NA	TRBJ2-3	CASSLGTGNYTDTQYF	TGTGCCAGCAGTTTAGGGACAGGGAATTACACAGATACGCAGTATTTT
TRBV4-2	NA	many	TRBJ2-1	CASSESSGSYNEQFF	TGTGCCAGCAGCGAGAGCTCGGGTTCCTACAATGAGCAGTTCTTC
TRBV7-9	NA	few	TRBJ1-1	CASGAQLGTNTEAFF	TGTGCCAGCGGGGCGCAGCTAGGTACGAACACTGAAGCTTTCTTT
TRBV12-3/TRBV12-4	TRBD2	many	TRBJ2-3	CASSNPGLAVTDTQYF	TGTGCCAGCAGTAACCCGGGACTAGCGGTCACAGATACGCAGTATTTT
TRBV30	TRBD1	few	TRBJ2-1	CAWNPGGYNEQFF	TGTGCCTGGAATCCAGGGGGCTACAATGAGCAGTTCTTC
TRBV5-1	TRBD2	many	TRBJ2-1	CASSRLADYNEQFF	TGCGCCAGCAGCCGACTAGCGGATTACAATGAGCAGTTCTTC